This section outlines one TCR beta chain sequence together with its context. As originally analysed: From reference gene primer amplification, estimates of nucleated cell counts were derived. Generated by immunoSEQ multiplex PCR, the TCRdb table keeps only in-frame clones and is missing some. V and J calls and clone size are given by that table; D and trimming were obtained from the DNA. The table records about 24,000 clones, 75% to 90% of them present only once. This sample stems from a study of blood T cell repertoires in COVID-19. Study-level background: Whether acute or convalescent, the COVID-19 samples came from the United States, Italy and Spain. T cells, B-cell-depleted T cells, or PBMCs provided the cDNA or gDNA that served as material.

The V and J ends lost 10 bases and 3 bases respectively, with 24 bases between them. The CDR3 extends over 17 amino acids. CDR1 is LNHDA, CDR2 SQIVND, per germline (reference sequence). This chain connects TRBV19 to TRBJ1-4; tentative D call: TRBD1 (5 bases). The clonotype was recovered from an elderly woman with active or convalescent COVID-19. The sequenced material came from peripheral blood. The CDR3 sequence is CATNGRGKPSANEKLFF. The DNA for the CDR3 is TGTGCCACCAATGGAAGGGGCAAACCGTCGGCTAATGAAAAACTGTTTTTT.